This is a list of T cell receptor beta chains from one sample in a study of CD8+ T cells in alopecia areata. The protocol was immunoSEQ multiplex PCR, while the TCRdb copy is restricted to in-frame clones and leaves out a portion. The sample shows approximately 180,000 clones, more than 55% of them seen only once. The material sequenced was CD4+ T cells sorted from blood, taken between weeks 49 and 50, from a patient treated with tofacitinib. These receptors all come from a human donor with alopecia areata. CDR3s include the opening cysteine and the closing phenylalanine or tryptophan. The D gene is left open where the match is weak. A row's size may be missing; if present it is once, few, many or a size class.

-	TRBV2	few	TRBJ2-5	CASGNGETQYF	TGTGCCAGCGGTAATGGAGAGACCCAGTACTTC
TRBD1	TRBV5-5	-	TRBJ1-2	CASSLWDSYYTF	TGTGCCAGCAGCCTTTGGGACAGCTACTACACCTTC
-	TRBV29-1	-	TRBJ2-5	CSVVGGETQYF	TGCAGCGTTGTGGGGGGAGAGACCCAGTACTTC
TRBD2	TRBV9	-	TRBJ2-3	CASSPRASGGGTDTQYF	TGTGCCAGCAGCCCCCGGGCTAGCGGGGGGGGCACAGATACGCAGTATTTT
-	TRBV2	-	TRBJ2-3	CASSESADTQYF	TGTGCCAGCAGTGAGTCAGCAGATACGCAGTATTTT
-	TRBV2	once	TRBJ2-2	CASKENTGELFF	TGTGCCAGCAAGGAAAACACCGGGGAGCTGTTTTTT
-	TRBV25-1	few	TRBJ2-7	CASSEVGAGNEQYF	TGTGCCAGCAGTGAGGTGGGGGCTGGTAACGAGCAGTACTTC
-	TRBV5-1	few	TRBJ2-7	CASSHGTATTREQYF	TGCGCCAGCAGCCACGGGACGGCGACTACGAGGGAGCAGTACTTC
-	TRBV29-1	few	TRBJ2-5	CSVEYQGETQYF	TGCAGCGTTGAGTACCAGGGAGAGACCCAGTACTTC
-	TRBV5-6	-	TRBJ2-7	CASSLRQGLEQYF	TGTGCCAGCAGCTTGAGACAGGGACTCGAGCAGTACTTC
-	TRBV29-1	-	TRBJ1-1	CSVELMNTEAFF	TGCAGCGTTGAGTTGATGAACACTGAAGCTTTCTTT
-	TRBV30	-	TRBJ2-5	CAWSVGRVGETQYF	TGTGCCTGGAGTGTGGGCAGGGTTGGGGAGACCCAGTACTTC
-	TRBV30	-	TRBJ1-2	CAWSSMTGSYGYTF	TGTGCCTGGAGTTCCATGACTGGTTCCTATGGCTACACCTTC
TRBD1	TRBV27	-	TRBJ2-4	CASSFRGRENIQYF	TGTGCCAGCAGTTTCAGGGGGCGGGAAAACATTCAGTACTTC
TRBD1	TRBV7-8	-	TRBJ1-2	CASSSRQGASANYGYTF	TGTGCCAGCAGCTCTAGACAGGGGGCGAGTGCTAACTATGGCTACACCTTC
-	TRBV6-6	-	TRBJ2-2	CASSDLGGPNTGELFF	TGTGCCAGCAGCGATCTCGGGGGACCGAACACCGGGGAGCTGTTTTTT
-	TRBV29-1	-	TRBJ1-1	CSAVQRMNTEAFF	TGCAGCGCGGTACAGAGGATGAACACTGAAGCTTTCTTT
-	TRBV4-1	-	TRBJ1-6	CASSQRASTVGSPLHF	TGCGCCAGCAGCCAAAGGGCCTCAACAGTGGGTTCACCCCTCCACTTT
-	TRBV30	-	TRBJ2-3	CAWSVGTDTQYF	TGTGCCTGGAGTGTAGGTACAGATACGCAGTATTTT
-	TRBV30	-	TRBJ1-5	CAWSNEWGSQHF	TGTGCCTGGAGTAACGAGTGGGGATCCCAGCATTTT
-	TRBV14	-	TRBJ2-4	CASSQDGPTGPKNIQYF	TGTGCCAGCAGCCAAGATGGGCCGACGGGCCCCAAAAACATTCAGTACTTC
-	TRBV29-1	-	TRBJ2-5	CSVEDPGTNQETQYF	TGCAGCGTTGAAGATCCGGGGACGAACCAAGAGACCCAGTACTTC
-	TRBV29-1	-	TRBJ1-4	CSVWWAGGNEKLFF	TGCAGCGTCTGGTGGGCGGGAGGTAATGAAAAACTGTTTTTT
TRBD1	TRBV29-1	few	TRBJ1-2	CSGGTGPNYGYTF	TGCAGCGGCGGGACAGGCCCAAACTATGGCTACACCTTC
-	TRBV30	-	TRBJ2-7	CAWSVGVPGSYEQYF	TGTGCCTGGAGTGTGGGGGTCCCTGGCTCCTACGAGCAGTACTTC
TRBD1	TRBV7-2	once	TRBJ1-2	CASSLGQHYGYTF	TGTGCCAGCAGCTTGGGACAGCACTATGGCTACACCTTC
-	TRBV7-2	-	TRBJ2-3	CASSWAPTDTQYF	TGTGCCAGCAGCTGGGCCCCCACAGATACGCAGTATTTT
-	TRBV6-6	-	TRBJ2-3	CATKDSDTQYF	TGTGCCACCAAAGATTCGGATACGCAGTATTTT
-	TRBV14	-	TRBJ1-6	CASSRSSINSPLHF	TGTGCCAGCAGCAGATCTAGCATCAATTCACCCCTCCACTTT
-	TRBV30	-	TRBJ1-2	CAWSVLTASGVTF	TGTGCCTGGAGTGTATTAACCGCAAGCGGGGTTACCTTC
-	TRBV29-1	few	TRBJ1-2	CSVYDGYTF	TGCAGCGTATATGATGGCTACACCTTC
TRBD2	TRBV9	few	TRBJ2-5	CASSVEASGKETQYF	TGTGCCAGCAGCGTAGAGGCTAGCGGGAAAGAGACCCAGTACTTC
TRBD2	TRBV5-6	-	TRBJ2-2	CASSLQRGLTGELFF	TGTGCCAGCAGCTTACAGCGGGGGTTGACCGGGGAGCTGTTTTTT
TRBD2	TRBV29-1	-	TRBJ2-1	CSVALAGYNEQFF	TGCAGCGTGGCTCTAGCGGGGTACAATGAGCAGTTCTTC
-	TRBV29-1	-	TRBJ2-2	CSVEDPGELFF	TGCAGCGTTGAAGATCCCGGGGAGCTGTTTTTT
TRBD1	TRBV30	-	TRBJ2-5	CAWGQGFGQTQYF	TGTGCCTGGGGACAGGGGTTTGGGCAGACCCAGTACTTC
-	TRBV30	-	TRBJ2-6	CAWDSSGANVLTF	TGTGCCTGGGACAGCTCTGGGGCCAACGTCCTGACTTTC
TRBD1	TRBV7-3	-	TRBJ2-3	CASSNRGPTDTQYF	TGTGCCAGCAGCAACAGGGGGCCCACAGATACGCAGTATTTT
-	TRBV4-2	-	TRBJ2-5	CASSQAPTPPETQYF	TGTGCCAGCAGCCAAGCCCCGACCCCACCAGAGACCCAGTACTTC
-	TRBV15	-	TRBJ2-2	CATSPRRSNTGELFF	TGTGCCACCAGCCCCCGCCGGTCGAACACCGGGGAGCTGTTTTTT
-	TRBV30	-	TRBJ1-5	CAWSVGSSNQPQHF	TGTGCCTGGAGTGTAGGTAGTAGCAATCAGCCCCAGCATTTT